The 16 T cell receptor beta chains in this list originate from one sample, sequenced in a study of graft-versus-host responses after intestinal transplantation. TCRdb's table, derived via immunoSEQ multiplex PCR, lists solely in-frame clones and lacks some. The sample shows tens of thousands of clones, 91% of them seen only once. Source: PBMCs, taken roughly 120 days after intestinal transplantation. All receptors derive from a human patient who received an intestinal transplant, so some T cells may come from the graft donor.

About this clone itself: One junction end does not reproduce the germline sequence, and a read error may be involved. The chain is built from TRBV19 and TRBJ1-2; maybe TRBD1 (5 bases). Germline values: CDR1 LNHDA, CDR2 SQIVND (reference sequence). The CDR3 has 13 amino acids. CDR3 sequence: CASSMTVNSGYTF. In nucleotides, the CDR3 is TGTGCCAGTAGTATGACAGTAAACTCTGGCTACACCTTC.

The V call is TRBV4-1, the J call TRBJ2-2; D is possibly TRBD2 (6 bases). Trimming pared 3 bases from V and 1 base from J, leaving 12 bases between. CDR3 length equals 16 residues. In germline, CDR1 is MGHRA, CDR2 YSYEKL. This CDR3 reads CASSQSGAGNTGELFF. The DNA of the CDR3 is TGCGCCAGCAGCCAGTCCGGAGCGGGGAACACCGGGGAGCTGTTTTTT.

The chain links TRBV7-6 to TRBJ2-5, with 9 bases lining up with TRBD1. With V trimmed by 1 base and J by 5 bases, 2 bases remained unmatched. The V gene's germline CDR1 is SGHVS and CDR2 FNYEAQ. CDR3 length equals 14 residues. CDR3 nucleotide sequence: TGTGCCAGCAGCTTAGTAGGACAGGGGGAGACCCAGTACTTC. This translates into CASSLVGQGETQYF. Full variable domain (missing parts from reference TRBV7-6 and TRBJ2-5): GAGVSQSPRYKVTKRGQDVALRCDPISGHVSLYWYRQALGQGPEFLTYFNYEAQQDKSGLPNDRFSAERPEGSISTLTIQRTEQRDSAMYRCASSLVGQGETQYFGPGTRLLVL.

The genes are TRBV5-1 and TRBJ2-1; TRBD2 agrees at 7 bases. Germline V CDR1 and CDR2: SGHRS, YFSETQ. Trimming at V came to 0 bases and at J to 4 bases, leaving 7 bases not matched to a gene. The CDR3 is 16 residues long. Written as DNA, the CDR3 is TGCGCCAGCAGCTTGGCCATTAGCGGGCCTTACAATGAGCAGTTCTTC. As protein: CASSLAISGPYNEQFF.

The V and J genes are TRBV27 and TRBJ1-2; TRBD1 might be the D (6 bases). Trimming removed 1 base from V and 8 bases from J, with 14 bases in between. CDR1 and CDR2 (germline): MNHEY, SMNVEV (reference sequence). The CDR3 loop spans 14 amino acids. CDR3 protein: CASSLYDGGAGYTF. The DNA of the CDR3 is TGTGCCAGCAGTTTATACGATGGGGGCGCGGGCTACACCTTC.

The gene calls are TRBV5-6 and TRBJ1-3; 7 nucleotides line up with TRBD1. This CDR3 is built from 16 residues. Germline CDR1 SGHDT, CDR2 YYEEEE. V lost 0 bases, J lost 3 bases, and 6 bases stayed unmatched. The CDR3 protein is CASSLGRGGNGNTIYF. DNA of the CDR3: TGTGCCAGCAGCTTGGGACGAGGGGGCAATGGAAACACCATATATTTT.

The rearrangement uses TRBV7-6 and TRBJ2-1, with D perhaps assigned TRBD1 or TRBD2 (5 bases each). This CDR3 contains 15 residues. Germline V gene sequence: CDR1 SGHVS, CDR2 FNYEAQ. V lost 2 bases, J lost 3 bases, and 11 bases lay in between. In DNA form, the CDR3 reads TGTGCCAGCAGCTTATCGGGGCACCTCTACAATGAGCAGTTCTTC. This gives the protein CASSLSGHLYNEQFF.

CDR3 loop: CASSSSRSTDTQYF. For the CDR3, the DNA is TGTGCCAGCAGCTCTTCTCGTAGCACAGATACGCAGTATTTT. V gene TRBV7-2 combines with J gene TRBJ2-3; D is ambiguous. CDR3 length: 14 residues. Trimming shortened V by 4 bases and J by 0 bases, and 8 bases separated the two germline ends. CDR1 is SGHTA and CDR2 is FQGNSA in the germline V gene.

This clone was observed a single time. The chain carries TRBV5-6 and TRBJ2-7, with D uncertain. The CDR3 is 14 residues long. CDR1 SGHDT and CDR2 YYEEEE come from the germline V gene. Trimming removed 3 bases from V and 2 bases from J, with 12 bases in between. This CDR3 is CASSSNLIAYEQYF. In DNA form, the CDR3 reads TGTGCCAGCAGCTCCAACCTTATAGCCTACGAGCAGTACTTC.

This chain connects TRBV4-2 to TRBJ1-4; D is ambiguous. CDR1 and CDR2 from the germline V gene are LGHNA and YNFKEQ. There are 16 residues in the CDR3. V lost 3 bases and J lost 0, with 11 bases in between. The CDR3 DNA follows: TGTGCCAGCAGCCAGGCCACGTATGCAACTAATGAAAAACTGTTTTTT. The encoded protein is CASSQATYATNEKLFF.

The chain combines TRBV28 with TRBJ2-1; TRBD2 aligns across 7 bases. The germline V gene has CDR1 MDHEN and CDR2 SYDVKM. J gave up 3 bases and V 3 bases, and 11 bases lay outside the gene matches. The CDR3 covers 17 residues. Written as DNA, the CDR3 is TGTGCCAGCAGTTTGCGGGGGAGGGTAACTTTCTACAATGAGCAGTTCTTC. This codes for CASSLRGRVTFYNEQFF.

This clone occurred a few times. The chain joins TRBV2 to TRBJ1-1, with D hard to call. From germline, CDR1 is SNHLY and CDR2 FYNNEI. The CDR3 is made up of 13 amino acids. V was cut by 8 bases and J by 4 bases, with 14 bases left in between. CDR3 protein: CASSKSVGTEAFF. CDR3 nucleotide sequence: TGTGCCAGCTCAAAATCCGTGGGCACTGAAGCTTTCTTT.

The rearrangement joins TRBV5-1 to TRBJ2-7, with D unclear. The CDR3 is made up of 12 amino acids. Trimming took 1 base from V and 3 from J, leaving 5 bases between them. CDR1 and CDR2 from the germline V gene are SGHRS and YFSETQ. The CDR3 region is CASSLQVYEQYF. CDR3 coding DNA: TGCGCCAGCAGCTTGCAAGTCTACGAGCAGTACTTC. Looking up the rest from reference TRBV5-1 and TRBJ2-7 gives the full variable domain: KAGVTQTPRYLIKTRGQQVTLSCSPISGHRSVSWYQQTPGQGLQFLFEYFSETQRNKGNFPGRFSGRQFSNSRSEMNVSTLELGDSALYLCASSLQVYEQYFGPGTRLTVT.

This CDR3 reads CAWIDRYTGELFF. For the CDR3, the DNA is TGTGCCTGGATAGACAGGTACACCGGGGAGCTGTTTTTT. The rearrangement joins TRBV30 to TRBJ2-2; perhaps TRBD1 as D (6 bases). Trimming removed 4 bases at V and 3 bases at J, with 9 bases between. CDR3 length equals 13 residues. The germline CDR1 and CDR2 sequences are GTSNPN and SVGIG (reference sequence). The whole variable domain, remainder taken from reference TRBV30 and TRBJ2-2, is SQTIHQWPATLVQPVGSPLSLECTVEGTSNPNLYWYRQAAGRGLQLLFYSVGIGQISSEVPQNLSASRPQDRQFILSSKKLLLSDSGFYLCAWIDRYTGELFFGEGSRLTVL.

This chain joins TRBV21-1 and TRBJ1-5; no check of the table's D call, TRBD1, against the DNA was made. TRBV21-1 corresponds to a pseudogene. The CDR3 sequence is 16 residues long. The CDR3 DNA follows: TGTGCCAGCAGGAAAAATCGGGACAGAAGAAATCAGCCCCAGCATTTT. Protein product: CASRKNRDRRNQPQHF.

The chain uses TRBV4-1 and TRBJ2-5; D call uncertain. Trimming shortened V by 4 bases and J by 3 bases, and 21 bases separated the two germline ends. The length of the CDR3 is 17 residues. Germline lookup yields CDR1 MGHRA and CDR2 YSYEKL. CDR3 protein: CASSRAPLFSSKETQYF. The CDR3, as DNA: TGCGCCAGCAGCCGAGCGCCACTCTTTTCCAGTAAAGAGACCCAGTACTTC.